A selection of T cell receptor beta chains follows, all from one sample in a study of T cell responses to AZD1222 COVID-19 vaccine. Profiled with immunoSEQ multiplex PCR; TCRdb holds only in-frame clones, not every one. The sample holds about 150,000 clones; around 88% are singletons and the top ten take about 3.3%. The starting material was peripheral blood, obtained on day 0 of MenACWY control vaccination. The origin of the receptors is an adult in good health. Each CDR3 is given with its conserved first and last residue. A D gene is named only where the DNA matches it firmly. A clone size is listed for some rows: how often the clone was seen (once, few, many), or a class if it is expanded.

d_call,j_call,v_call,clone_size,cdr3_aa,cdr3_nt
-,TRBJ2-7,TRBV21-1,-,CASTDYEQYF,TGTGCCAGCACAGACTACGAGCAGTACTTC
-,TRBJ2-3,TRBV6-5,-,CASSYGAVTDTQYF,TGTGCCAGCAGTTACGGGGCAGTTACAGATACGCAGTATTTT
-,TRBJ1-6,TRBV27,-,CASSLYRDSPLHF,TGTGCCAGCAGTTTATACAGGGATTCACCCCTCCACTTT
TRBD2,TRBJ2-5,TRBV6-2/TRBV6-3,once,CASSYASGQETQYF,TGTGCCAGCAGTTACGCTAGCGGACAAGAGACCCAGTACTTC
-,TRBJ1-1,TRBV25-1,-,CASSEYGSEAFF,TGTGCCAGCAGTGAATATGGGTCGGAAGCTTTCTTT
TRBD1,TRBJ2-7,TRBV18,-,CASSLTGTGAYEQYF,TGTGCCAGCTCACTCACCGGGACAGGGGCCTACGAGCAGTACTTC
TRBD1,TRBJ1-2,TRBV25-1,-,CASSAQGVDGYTF,TGTGCCAGCAGTGCCCAGGGGGTTGATGGCTACACCTTC
TRBD1,TRBJ1-2,TRBV2,-,CASSEAGTGGGYTF,TGTGCCAGCAGTGAAGCTGGAACAGGGGGTGGCTACACCTTC
-,TRBJ2-7,TRBV7-9,-,CASSYRGDEQYF,TGTGCCAGCAGTTACAGAGGGGACGAGCAGTACTTC
TRBD1,TRBJ1-1,TRBV24-1,-,CATSSGQGSTEAFF,TGTGCCACCAGTTCCGGACAGGGAAGCACTGAAGCTTTCTTT
-,TRBJ2-1,TRBV5-6,few,CASSSTRGNRWKMNEQFF,TGTGCCAGCAGCTCGACCCGGGGAAATAGGTGGAAGATGAATGAGCAGTTCTTC
TRBD1,TRBJ1-4,TRBV7-2,-,CASSLFPGQGYIGNEKLFF,TGTGCCAGCAGCTTATTCCCGGGACAGGGTTACATCGGTAATGAAAAACTGTTTTTT
-,TRBJ2-7,TRBV5-1,-,CASSLGVGPSYEQYF,TGCGCCAGCAGCTTGGGTGTAGGACCATCCTACGAGCAGTACTTC
-,TRBJ1-6,TRBV7-2,-,CASSLQGNDSPLHF,TGTGCCAGCAGCTTACAGGGGAACGACTCACCCCTCCACTTT
-,TRBJ2-1,TRBV18,-,CASSPEANEQFF,TGTGCCAGCTCACCTGAAGCGAATGAGCAGTTCTTC
-,TRBJ1-2,TRBV19,few,CASSRNRVLDYGYTF,TGTGCCAGTAGTCGGAACAGGGTTTTAGACTATGGCTACACCTTC
-,TRBJ1-2,TRBV3-1/TRBV3-2,-,CASSSRAGPRYGYTF,TGTGCCAGCAGCTCCCGGGCGGGGCCTCGGTATGGCTACACCTTC
-,TRBJ1-4,TRBV7-9,-,CASSLVAGFGEKLFF,TGTGCCAGCAGCTTAGTCGCCGGATTTGGTGAAAAACTGTTTTTT
TRBD1,TRBJ1-2,TRBV18,-,CASSPGQQDGYTF,TGTGCCAGCTCACCGGGACAGCAAGATGGCTACACCTTC
-,TRBJ1-2,TRBV4-3,-,CASSQEGRVGGYTF,TGCGCCAGCAGCCAAGAAGGCAGGGTGGGTGGCTACACCTTC
TRBD1,TRBJ2-4,TRBV29-1,-,CSAGLGQGPDIQYF,TGCAGCGCCGGCCTAGGACAGGGGCCGGACATTCAGTACTTC
-,TRBJ2-5,TRBV7-2,-,CASSLEAEETQYF,TGTGCCAGCAGCTTAGAGGCGGAAGAGACCCAGTACTTC